Listed below are T cell receptor beta chains from one sample, sequenced in a study of cytomegalovirus exposure and HLA in healthy donors. Sequencing was performed with immunoSEQ multiplex PCR; in TCRdb, only in-frame clones are kept and a portion is missing. The sample lists about 190,000 clones; roughly four fifths were seen once. The sample was PBMCs. All receptors come from a woman aged 18-29 years in good health and CMV-seropositive. The CDR3 runs from the conserved cysteine through the conserved F or W. Fields, in order: CDR3 length, V gene, CDR3 protein.

15,TRBV29-1,CSVSQGRGDTDTQYF
16,TRBV4-1,CASSPMDRRLNTEAFF
15,TRBV9,CASSIGTVNTGELFF
13,TRBV2,CASSLEGAAEAFF
14,TRBV6-1,CASREARGGDTQYF
16,TRBV7-2,CASSPTPGQGAGIQYF
14,TRBV6-5,CASSSGPVTDTQYF
14,TRBV29-1,CSVAAAGDYNEQFF
17,TRBV4-3,CASSQDWTGVSTDTQYF
14,TRBV19,CASSMGTVGTEAFF
13,TRBV7-9,CASSVDRGGEQYF
11,TRBV7-9,CASSRDYEQYF
14,TRBV7-9,CASSFGQGMGTQYF
20,TRBV28,CASSLWDRFGTNYSNQPQHF
16,TRBV5-4,CASSLGSTPATDTQYF
14,TRBV19,CASSNSGSSYEQYF
15,TRBV7-9,CASSSGPTMNTEAFF
13,TRBV27,CASWELNTGELFF
14,TRBV5-6,CASSLGTGNTEAFF
14,TRBV6-1,CASSESGRDRGYTF
16,TRBV4-3,CASSQDTGGSYNEQFF
15,TRBV4-1,CASSRATTGTGELFF
13,TRBV7-9,CASSFGLGETQYF
14,TRBV6-1,CASSEGDEGDEQYF